This T cell receptor (beta chain) was sequenced for a study of blood T cells in healthy people across ages (dated by TCRdb to about 2015). Notes on the research overall: In model experiments, roughly one uniquely barcoded TCR beta cDNA molecule per two T cells was captured by template switching. The study analyzed two additional independent replicas of 1 million unique cDNA reads from the same blood draw for two donors, one aged 18 to 29 and one aged 80 or older. The study measured age-related changes in TCR beta repertoire diversity using deep sequencing normalized with unique cDNA molecular identifiers. The donors were divided into four age groups: young (average around 17 years), middle-aged (under 40), aged (about 62) and long-lived (roughly 86). To avoid experimental bias, donors of different ages were randomly spread across the sequencing lanes.

Library creation used 5' RACE. Sequencing instrument: Illumina HiSeq 2500. The second PCR ran for about 7 to 11 cycles and used a J-beta primer mix along with a sample-barcoded 5' primer. Each TCR beta cDNA molecule received a unique molecular identifier from a template-switch 5' adaptor carrying 12 random nucleotides. Each sample yielded at least 2.5 million CDR3-containing paired-end reads. First-strand cDNA synthesis was performed from all RNA using the Mint cDNA synthesis kit, with priming by a TRBC-specific oligonucleotide. Following uracil-DNA glycosylase treatment, a first 18-cycle PCR with universal primers M1SS and BC2_uni_R was performed on all cDNA. For the original study's pipeline: For normalization, 1 million high-quality reads, each with a distinct molecular identifier, were randomly selected from each sample. Instead of being binned into consensus sequences, reads with shared molecular identifiers were discarded. MiTCR, with a Q25 quality threshold and the strictest error-elimination algorithm, was used for CDR3 identification, clonotype clustering and error correction. Lower-bound total TCR beta diversity was estimated with a nonparametric unseen species model using Euler transformation. TCRdb passed the public sequencing reads through fastp at Q25 and MiXCR, retaining productive beta sequences. Every CDR3 protein is listed once, alongside the most common genes and DNA of its rows. The V and J calls, along with clone size, are taken from TCRdb and not from the paper's own processing. This sample comprises more than 650,000 distinct CDR3 sequences, 20% to 25% of them detected only once. The biggest ten clones account for roughly a fifth of the sample.

To note about this clonotype: What this receptor recognizes is not known. No much larger clonotype is one base removed from it; base qualities were not supplied.

The approximately 39 donors, aged about 6 to 100 years, were systemically healthy Caucasian individuals from Russia. Each donor gave ten milliliters of peripheral blood, drawn into EDTA-treated Vacutainer tubes. Ficoll-Paque density-gradient centrifugation was used to isolate PBMCs, with at least 6.5 million per sample. Total RNA, at least 6 micrograms per sample, was extracted from PBMCs with Trizol reagent. For every donor, flow cytometry on a PBMC aliquot measured the percentage of naive CD45RAhigh/CD27high T cells. The CDR3 numbers 16 residues from cysteine through phenylalanine. Of the read, only the CDR3 DNA is kept; its 48 bases are in frame from base 1. From V the trimming removes 1 base and from J it removes 0 bases, while the gene matches leave 3 bases of the junction unaccounted for. In the germline V gene, CDR1 corresponds to SGHRS and CDR2 to YFSETQ. What the research found in general, with its limitations: Because the CMV infection status of the donors was unknown, age-related changes in expanded clonotypes may potentially have been confounded. A strong correlation was found between observed TCR beta diversity and the percentage of naive T cells measured by flow cytometry. Estimates of total diversity based on one million sequenced T cells were considered lower bounds and underestimates. Observed TCR beta diversity per million T cells fell roughly linearly with age, and a significant reduction was already apparent by age approximately 40. Compared with the aged group, more naive CD4+ T cells, fewer expanded clones and increased TCR diversity were shown by the long-lived group, suggesting age selection. Since profiling was done on bulk unsorted PBMCs, naive and antigen-experienced compartments could not be conclusively compared.

The rearrangement joined TRBV5-1 to TRBJ2-3, and TRBD2 aligns with 9 junction nucleotides. This receptor was identified in a man in his 70s in good health. The specimen was blood. The DNA reads TGCGCCAGCAGCTTGCCTAGCGGGGCTAGCACAGATACGCAGTATTTT. It codes for CASSLPSGASTDTQYF.